Each of the 24 T cell receptor beta chains below was sequenced from the same sample in a study of blood T cells in healthy people across ages. Through a sample-barcoded 5' primer and a J-beta primer mix, a second PCR was run for about 6 to 11 cycles. TCRdb re-derived calls from the 5' RACE reads in MiXCR, one entry per CDR3 protein. Of about 1,500,000 distinct CDR3 sequences in the sample, about 30% were seen once. The sequenced material came from blood. These receptors were taken from a woman in her twenties or thirties in good health.

Points on this clonotype: Sequence at one end of the junction differs from germline and may be a read error. This sequence joins TRBV7-2 and TRBJ1-2, with 12 bases fitting TRBD1. The CDR3 is 15 amino acids. Germline V gene lookup returns CDR1 SGHTA and CDR2 FQGNSA. CDR3 region: CAGSPSGTGGRGYTF. Here the CDR3 DNA reads TGTGCCGGCAGCCCCTCAGGGACAGGGGGCCGCGGCTACACCTTC.

The chain combines TRBV9 with TRBJ1-6; the match to TRBD1 covers 8 bases. There are 14 residues in the CDR3. The trim removed 0 bases at V and 7 bases at J, leaving 0 bases unmatched. CDR1 and CDR2 from the germline V gene are SGDLS and YYNGEE. DNA for the CDR3: TGTGCCAGCAGCGTAGGGGACAGGAATTCACCCCTCCACTTT. Its translation is CASSVGDRNSPLHF.

This clonotype was counted only a few times. The chain recombines TRBV7-2 with TRBJ2-7; 10 bases line up with TRBD2. In germline, CDR1 is SGHTA, CDR2 FQGNSA. CDR3 length: 17 residues. The V gene end was trimmed by 5 bases and the J gene end by 3 bases; junction bases not matched to a gene: 13. CDR3 loop: CASSPTTRLAGGYEQYF. DNA for the CDR3: TGTGCCAGCAGCCCGACGACCCGACTAGCGGGCGGCTACGAGCAGTACTTC.

This clonotype was found many times. The chain links TRBV7-2 to TRBJ2-5, with D possibly matching TRBD2 (6 bases). Germline CDR1 SGHTA, CDR2 FQGNSA. V was shortened by 5 bases and J by 0 bases, with 13 bases between the two germline ends. The CDR3 consists of 15 residues. CDR3 sequence reads: CASSPPGTHQETQYF. The CDR3 nucleotides are TGTGCCAGCAGCCCCCCGGGGACTCACCAAGAGACCCAGTACTTC.

The table lists this clonotype with many counts. The chain couples TRBV27 to TRBJ2-7, with 7 bases lining up with TRBD2. From germline, CDR1 is MNHEY and CDR2 SMNVEV (reference sequence). J lost 5 bases, V lost 1 base, and 8 bases had no gene match. The CDR3 runs 15 residues. The CDR3 is CASSLCGRECHEQYF. In nucleotides, the CDR3 is TGTGCCAGCAGTTTATGTGGGAGGGAGTGCCACGAGCAGTACTTC.

In its sample, this clonotype was seen a few times. J is TRBJ2-7 and V is TRBV10-3; TRBD2 matches at 10 bases. Germline assignment: CDR1 ENHRY and CDR2 SYGVKD. Germline trimming cut 0 bases from V and 3 bases from J; bases unmatched to any gene: 2. The length of the CDR3 is 15 residues. For the CDR3, the DNA is TGTGCCATCAGTGAGTCTGGGACTAGCGACTACGAGCAGTACTTC. Protein product: CAISESGTSDYEQYF.

The table lists this clonotype with many counts. The V call is TRBV13, the J call TRBJ2-3, with D maybe TRBD1 (6 bases). The ends were cut back, 6 bases at V and 7 bases at J, with 11 bases in the middle. The CDR3 covers 12 residues. Germline loops: CDR1 PRHDT, CDR2 FYEKMQ (reference sequence). The CDR3 nucleotides read TGTGCCAGCAGGAGGACAGATAATACGCAGTATTTT. Translated, it gives CASRRTDNTQYF.

This chain joins TRBV6-6 and TRBJ1-2; D possibly corresponds to TRBD1 (5 bases). In germline, CDR1 is MNHNY, CDR2 SVGAGI (reference sequence). V shed 6 bases and J shed 2 bases, with 16 bases lying between them. The CDR3 is made up of 15 amino acids. CDR3 sequence: CASSPRAGSNYGYTF. Here the CDR3 DNA reads TGTGCCAGCAGCCCCAGGGCAGGGAGCAACTATGGCTACACCTTC.

The CDR3 is CASRGTAREKLFF. Written as DNA, the CDR3 is TGTGCCAGCAGGGGGACAGCCAGAGAAAAACTGTTTTTT. The rearrangement links TRBV6-5 to TRBJ1-4, with 7 nucleotides matching TRBD1. The V segment lost 6 bases and the J segment 8 bases; nucleotides outside the gene matches: 6. The CDR3 runs to 13 residues. CDR1 is MNHEY and CDR2 is SVGAGI in the germline V gene.

This clonotype was seen only once. This sequence joins TRBV7-2 and TRBJ2-5, with D maybe TRBD1 (5 bases). The last part of the DNA fits TRBJ2-7 better; the J call may be wrong. The V gene's germline CDR1 is SGHTA and CDR2 FQGNSA. The CDR3 extends over 13 amino acids. The chain's CDR3 is CASSKDPRDEQYF. The CDR3 nucleotides read TGTGCCAGCAGCAAAGACCCCAGGGACGAGCAGTACTTC.

The rearrangement links TRBV9 to TRBJ2-7, with TRBD1 identical over 7 bases. V shed 3 bases, J shed 5 bases, and the junction held 11 bases outside the gene matches. The CDR3 contains 15 residues. Germline V CDR1 and CDR2: SGDLS, YYNGEE. This chain's CDR3 is CASSADGTARDEQYF. CDR3 DNA: TGTGCCAGCAGCGCCGACGGGACAGCCCGGGACGAGCAGTACTTC.

Many counts were recorded for this clonotype. This chain links TRBV12-3 or TRBV12-4 with TRBJ2-1; TRBD2 agrees at 9 bases. The CDR3 spans 15 residues. Germline trimming cut 6 bases from V and 5 bases from J; bases unmatched to any gene: 8. The chain's CDR3 is CASSTWSGRNNEQFF. The CDR3 region has the DNA TGTGCCAGCAGCACGTGGAGCGGGAGGAACAATGAGCAGTTCTTC.

This clonotype was seen only a few times. The genes are TRBV6-1 and TRBJ2-3, with 7 bases matching TRBD1. The germline gives CDR1 MNHNS, CDR2 SASEGT. This CDR3 has 15 amino acids. V dropped 7 bases and J dropped 1; count of bases not matched to a gene: 8. DNA for the CDR3: TGTGCCAGCACTTACCGGGACAGTCGCACAGATACGCAGTATTTT. As protein: CASTYRDSRTDTQYF.

This chain links TRBV4-1 with TRBJ2-2; TRBD2 matches 14 bases. Looked up from germline, CDR1 is MGHRA and CDR2 is YSYEKL. This CDR3 contains 19 residues. V lost 4 bases, J lost 0 bases, and 7 bases stayed unmatched. In DNA, the CDR3 is TGCGCCAGCAGCCCAGTCGGGACTAGCGGGGGAGCGAACACCGGGGAGCTGTTTTTT. Translation gives CASSPVGTSGGANTGELFF.

This clonotype has more than one count but fewer than ten. This chain links TRBV4-1 with TRBJ2-4, with D hard to call. The CDR3 is 15 amino acids. The germline gives CDR1 MGHRA, CDR2 YSYEKL. The V end was cut by 4 bases, the J end by 9 bases, with 19 bases between. Here the CDR3 DNA reads TGCGCCAGCAGCCCCGAAGGAGCTAGTCTCCCCATTCAGTACTTC. Translating gives CASSPEGASLPIQYF.

This clonotype occurred a few times. The gene calls are TRBV6-1 and TRBJ2-3; 14 nucleotides agree with TRBD2. The trim removed 6 bases at V and 6 bases at J, leaving 14 bases unmatched. From germline, CDR1 is MNHNS and CDR2 SASEGT. This CDR3 has 18 amino acids. The CDR3 DNA sequence: TGTGCCAGCAGCCGACTAGGGACTAGCGGGAGAATTTTGGATACGCAGTATTTT. As protein: CASSRLGTSGRILDTQYF.

CDR3 region: CASSQEELATNEQYF. The CDR3 DNA reads TGTGCCAGCAGCCAAGAGGAGCTAGCGACTAACGAGCAGTACTTC. The rearrangement joins TRBV4-2 to TRBJ2-5; D perhaps matches TRBD2 (6 bases). The better agreement between TRBJ2-7 and the DNA end casts doubt on the J call. The CDR3 consists of 15 residues. The germline V gene has CDR1 LGHNA and CDR2 YNFKEQ.

Many counts were recorded for this clonotype. The V call is TRBV29-1, the J call TRBJ2-1, with 9 bases matching TRBD1. Germline V lookup: CDR1 SQVTM, CDR2 ANQGSEA. This CDR3 contains 15 residues. The V gene end was trimmed by 4 bases and the J gene end by 0 bases; junction bases not matched to a gene: 4. CDR3 nucleotides: TGCAGCGTTGTAGGGACAGGGTTCTCCTACAATGAGCAGTTCTTC. Translating gives CSVVGTGFSYNEQFF.

The chain couples TRBV2 to TRBJ2-7; TRBD2 matches 7 bases. The better agreement between TRBJ2-5 and the DNA end casts doubt on the J call. The germline CDR1 and CDR2 sequences are SNHLY and FYNNEI. This CDR3 comprises 17 residues. CDR3 coding DNA: TGTGCCAGCAGTGACCATTTTTGGGGTCAAGCGGGGGAGACCCAGTACTTC. The encoded protein is CASSDHFWGQAGETQYF.

The genes are TRBV11-2 and TRBJ1-2, with no clear D. The CDR3 spans 16 residues. Between the trimmed V and J ends, which lost 4 bases and 4 bases, there was a span of 19 bases. Germline V gives CDR1 SGHAT, CDR2 FQNNGV. As DNA, the CDR3 is TGTGCCAGCAGCTCACTTCGTGGCGGTGTGGGCTATGGCTACACCTTC. Translation gives CASSSLRGGVGYGYTF.

This chain links TRBV27 with TRBJ2-7; no clear D. Germline V gene sequence: CDR1 MNHEY, CDR2 SMNVEV (reference sequence). V gave up 0 bases and J gave up 3 bases, with 6 bases separating them. The CDR3 has 13 residues. In nucleotides, the CDR3 is TGTGCCAGCAGTTTATCAGACATCTACGAGCAGTACTTC. Its protein product is CASSLSDIYEQYF.

This chain links TRBV3-1 with TRBJ2-3; the D is unclear. V was clipped by 5 bases and J by 1 base, with 13 bases between them. The germline V gene encodes CDR1 LGHDT and CDR2 YNNKEL (reference sequence). The CDR3 runs 15 residues. CDR3 in amino acids: CASSRRRLGTDTQYF. Written as DNA, the CDR3 is TGTGCCAGCAGCAGACGACGGCTGGGCACAGATACGCAGTATTTT.

Details on this clonotype: Sequence at one end of the junction differs from germline and may be a read error. The V and J genes are TRBV12-3 or TRBV12-4 and TRBJ1-1, with 7 bases aligning to TRBD1. The CDR3 runs 14 residues. CDR3 DNA sequence: TGTGTCAGCAGTCGGACAGGCAAGAACACTGAAGCTTTCTTT. It codes for CVSSRTGKNTEAFF.

As regards this clonotype: A much larger clone lies a single base off, so this may be a read error. This chain uses TRBV6-5 with TRBJ2-1; no clear D. The J call may be in error: the DNA end matches TRBJ2-7 better. Looked up from germline, CDR1 is MNHEY and CDR2 is SVGAGI. This CDR3 is 15 amino acids long. The DNA for the CDR3 is TGTGCCCGCAGTCTATTTCGGGTAGGCGGTTACGAGCAGTACTTC. Protein: CARSLFRVGGYEQYF.